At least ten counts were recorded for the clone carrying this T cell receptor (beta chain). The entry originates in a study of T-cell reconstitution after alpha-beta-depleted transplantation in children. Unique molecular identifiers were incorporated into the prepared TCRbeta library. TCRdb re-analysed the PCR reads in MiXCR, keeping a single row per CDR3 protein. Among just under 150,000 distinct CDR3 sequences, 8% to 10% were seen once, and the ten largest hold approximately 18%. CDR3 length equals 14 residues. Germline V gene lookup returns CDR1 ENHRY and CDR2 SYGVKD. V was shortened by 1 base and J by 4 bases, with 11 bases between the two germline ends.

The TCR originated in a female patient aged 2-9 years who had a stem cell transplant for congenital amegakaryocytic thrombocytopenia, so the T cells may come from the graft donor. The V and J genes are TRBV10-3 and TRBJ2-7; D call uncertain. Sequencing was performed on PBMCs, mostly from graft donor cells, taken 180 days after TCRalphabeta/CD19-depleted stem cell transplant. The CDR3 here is CAISEYSTLYEQYF. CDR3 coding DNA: TGTGCCATCAGTGAGTACAGTACGCTTTACGAGCAGTACTTC.